These 30 T cell receptor beta chains came from one sample sequenced in a study of cytomegalovirus exposure and HLA in healthy donors. With 60 Vbeta and 13 Jbeta primers, the PCR was carried out. Sequenced by immunoSEQ multiplex PCR; TCRdb stores in-frame clones only, minus some. The sample contains approximately 110,000 clones, just over 15% of which appear only once. Input material: PBMCs. The source is a woman younger than 35 in good health and CMV-seronegative.

The chain uses TRBV27 and TRBJ1-5; D unresolved. This CDR3 is 16 amino acids long. Germline V CDR1 and CDR2: MNHEY, SMNVEV (reference sequence). The ends were cut back, 7 bases at V and 0 bases at J, with 16 bases in the middle. The CDR3 protein is CASTTLSRNSNQPQHF. DNA for the CDR3: TGTGCCAGCACTACACTAAGCCGGAATAGCAATCAGCCCCAGCATTTT.

The chain has TRBV25-1 and TRBJ2-5; 11 bases are a match to TRBD1. The CDR3 has 18 amino acids. Trimming cost V 4 bases and J 1 base; bases outside gene matches: 11. In germline, CDR1 is MGHDK, CDR2 SYGVNS. Here the CDR3 DNA reads TGTGCCAGCAGTGCCTTGGGGGGACAGGGGGGACCCCAAGAGACCCAGTACTTC. Protein: CASSALGGQGGPQETQYF. Full variable domain (missing parts from reference TRBV25-1 and TRBJ2-5): EADIYQTPRYLVIGTGKKITLECSQTMGHDKMYWYQQDPGMELHLIHYSYGVNSTEKGDLSSESTVSRIRTEHFPLTLESARPSHTSQYLCASSALGGQGGPQETQYFGPGTRLLVL.

The genes are TRBV30 and TRBJ1-2; 8 bases align to TRBD1. Germline trimming cut 1 base from V and 4 bases from J; bases unmatched to any gene: 2. The CDR3 runs 13 residues. CDR1 is GTSNPN and CDR2 is SVGIG in the germline V gene (reference sequence). The CDR3 sequence is CAWSGTGTYGYTF. In DNA form, the CDR3 reads TGTGCCTGGAGTGGGACAGGGACCTATGGCTACACCTTC.

This clone has only a few counts. The chain uses TRBV9 and TRBJ2-1, with 7 bases aligning to TRBD1. Germline trimming cut 4 bases from V and 8 bases from J; bases unmatched to any gene: 6. The length of the CDR3 is 13 residues. The germline gives CDR1 SGDLS, CDR2 YYNGEE. DNA of the CDR3: TGTGCCAGCAGCTTAACAGGGGACGATGAGCAGTTCTTC. Its protein is CASSLTGDDEQFF.

The chain has TRBV5-1 and TRBJ2-1, with unresolved D. CDR1 and CDR2 (germline): SGHRS, YFSETQ. This CDR3 comprises 15 residues. Trimming stripped 4 bases from V and 3 bases from J, with 14 bases between. The DNA of the CDR3 is TGCGCCAGCAGCCCCTACTATCTCTACTACAATGAGCAGTTCTTC. This gives the protein CASSPYYLYYNEQFF. Based on the CDR3 plus reference TRBV5-1 and TRBJ2-1, the full variable domain is KAGVTQTPRYLIKTRGQQVTLSCSPISGHRSVSWYQQTPGQGLQFLFEYFSETQRNKGNFPGRFSGRQFSNSRSEMNVSTLELGDSALYLCASSPYYLYYNEQFFGPGTRLTVL.

The chain combines TRBV5-1 with TRBJ2-7; TRBD1 aligns across 8 bases. CDR3 size: 14 residues. With 5 bases clipped from V and 2 bases from J, the junction kept 6 bases outside the gene matches. CDR1 and CDR2 (germline): SGHRS, YFSETQ. CDR3 protein: CASSPGTGTYEQYF. Written as DNA, the CDR3 is TGCGCCAGCAGTCCCGGGACAGGAACCTACGAGCAGTACTTC. The whole variable domain, filled in from reference TRBV5-1 and TRBJ2-7, reads KAGVTQTPRYLIKTRGQQVTLSCSPISGHRSVSWYQQTPGQGLQFLFEYFSETQRNKGNFPGRFSGRQFSNSRSEMNVSTLELGDSALYLCASSPGTGTYEQYFGPGTRLTVT.

This clone occurred a few times. This sequence joins TRBV9 and TRBJ2-2, with D perhaps matching TRBD2 (5 bases). V was cut by 4 bases and J by 5 bases, with 15 bases left in between. Germline CDR1 SGDLS, CDR2 YYNGEE. CDR3 length: 15 residues. The CDR3 DNA follows: TGTGCCAGCAGCCCGAGCGGTCTGTGGACCGGGGAGCTGTTTTTT. As protein: CASSPSGLWTGELFF. Variable domain in full (rest from reference TRBV9 and TRBJ2-2): DSGVTQTPKHLITATGQRVTLRCSPRSGDLSVYWYQQSLDQGLQFLIQYYNGEERAKGNILERFSAQQFPDLHSELNLSSLELGDSALYFCASSPSGLWTGELFFGEGSRLTVL.

The chain recombines TRBV7-9 with TRBJ2-7; TRBD1 agrees at 10 bases. The length of the CDR3 is 16 residues. CDR1 is SEHNR, CDR2 FQNEAQ, per germline (reference sequence). V shed 4 bases, J shed 3 bases, and the junction held 9 bases outside the gene matches. CDR3 DNA sequence: TGTGCCAGCAGCTCCTCTAGGGACAGGGGCGTCTACGAGCAGTACTTC. This encodes CASSSSRDRGVYEQYF. Looking up the rest from reference TRBV7-9 and TRBJ2-7 gives the full variable domain: DTGVSQNPRHKITKRGQNVTFRCDPISEHNRLYWYRQTLGQGPEFLTYFQNEAQLEKSRLLSDRFSAERPKGSFSTLEIQRTEQGDSAMYLCASSSSRDRGVYEQYFGPGTRLTVT.

The chain links TRBV18 to TRBJ1-5; 9 bases are shared with TRBD1. Germline CDR1 KGHSH, CDR2 LQKENI. The CDR3 sequence is 16 residues long. The V segment lost 4 bases and the J segment 4 bases; nucleotides outside the gene matches: 8. The CDR3 region is CASSLPGTGRNQPQHF. The CDR3 region has the DNA TGTGCCAGCTCACTCCCTGGGACAGGGAGAAATCAGCCCCAGCATTTT.

This chain connects TRBV6-5 to TRBJ2-1; D gene uncertain. The CDR3 is made up of 15 amino acids. Germline CDR1 is MNHEY and CDR2 is SVGAGI. V lost 5 bases, J lost 6 bases, and 17 bases lay in between. In nucleotides, the CDR3 is TGTGCCAGCAGTCCAACAATGGTTGAAAGCAATGAGCAGTTCTTC. Amino acid sequence: CASSPTMVESNEQFF.

This clone was seen more than once but under ten times. This rearrangement joins TRBV28 to TRBJ1-5; 8 bases are shared with TRBD1. This CDR3 has 15 amino acids. V lost 7 bases and J lost 2; bases outside the gene matches: 7. Germline values: CDR1 MDHEN, CDR2 SYDVKM. The chain's CDR3 is CASTHPTGGNQPQHF. The CDR3 DNA sequence: TGTGCCAGCACCCACCCGACAGGGGGCAATCAGCCCCAGCATTTT.

The CDR3 is CASSLGVEGEAFF. The CDR3 bases are TGCGCCAGCAGCCTAGGGGTGGAGGGGGAAGCTTTCTTT. The chain couples TRBV5-1 to TRBJ1-1; possible D gene TRBD1, 5 bases. The CDR3 loop spans 13 amino acids. CDR1 and CDR2 (germline): SGHRS, YFSETQ. V lost 4 bases and J lost 8, with 15 bases in between.

V gene TRBV30 combines with J gene TRBJ2-7; no reliable D call. The germline gives CDR1 GTSNPN, CDR2 SVGIG (reference sequence). The CDR3 is 11 residues long. V was pared by 4 bases and J by 2 bases, with 6 bases between. This CDR3 reads CAWNGPYEQYF. The CDR3 DNA reads as TGTGCCTGGAATGGGCCCTACGAGCAGTACTTC.

The J gene is TRBJ2-3, the V gene TRBV5-1; 8 bases line up with TRBD2. There are 15 residues in the CDR3. Germline V CDR1 and CDR2: SGHRS, YFSETQ. The junction had 7 bases not matched to a gene; V was cut back by 4 bases and J by 3 bases. The CDR3 is CASSGTRGGTDTQYF. Here the CDR3 DNA reads TGCGCCAGCAGCGGGACTAGAGGGGGGACAGATACGCAGTATTTT.

The chain employs TRBV10-3 and TRBJ2-3; 7 bases are shared with TRBD2. V lost 2 bases, J lost 1 base, and 6 bases stayed unmatched. The CDR3 covers 16 residues. From germline, CDR1 is ENHRY and CDR2 SYGVKD. CDR3 region: CAISETAGEGTDTQYF. The CDR3 nucleotides read TGTGCCATCAGTGAGACGGCGGGGGAAGGCACAGATACGCAGTATTTT.

The rearrangement joins TRBV29-1 to TRBJ1-1, with TRBD1 matching over 12 bases. The CDR3 runs to 15 residues. V lost 4 bases and J lost 1; bases outside the gene matches: 4. Germline assignment: CDR1 SQVTM and CDR2 ANQGSEA. CDR3 sequence reads: CSVAGTGGWNTEAFF. The CDR3 DNA follows: TGCAGCGTTGCTGGGACAGGGGGCTGGAACACTGAAGCTTTCTTT.

This clone was counted a few times. The chain combines TRBV7-9 with TRBJ1-1, with a possible D match to TRBD1 (6 bases). Trimming left V 1 base short and J 5 bases short, with 20 bases between. The CDR3 contains 17 residues. Germline CDR1 is SEHNR and CDR2 is FQNEAQ (reference sequence). The chain's CDR3 is CASSLVSGKIRGTEAFF. For the CDR3, the DNA is TGTGCCAGCAGCTTAGTTTCGGGAAAAATCAGGGGTACTGAAGCTTTCTTT. The full variable domain, in which reference TRBV7-9 and TRBJ1-1 provide the parts outside the CDR3, is DTGVSQNPRHKITKRGQNVTFRCDPISEHNRLYWYRQTLGQGPEFLTYFQNEAQLEKSRLLSDRFSAERPKGSFSTLEIQRTEQGDSAMYLCASSLVSGKIRGTEAFFGQGTRLTVV.

The chain recombines TRBV29-1 with TRBJ1-3; 7 positions agree with TRBD1. CDR1 and CDR2 from the germline V gene are SQVTM and ANQGSEA. After removal of 6 bases from V and 3 bases from J, the junction contained 5 bases not matched to a gene. The CDR3 sequence is 13 residues long. Here the CDR3 reads CSVTRQGGNTIYF. CDR3 DNA sequence: TGCAGCGTGACGCGACAGGGTGGAAACACCATATATTTT.

V usage is TRBV7-2 and J usage is TRBJ2-7, with D tentatively TRBD1 (6 bases). The V gene lost 3 bases and the J gene lost 2 bases, with 11 bases spanning the gap. Looked up from germline, CDR1 is SGHTA and CDR2 is FQGNSA. The CDR3 extends over 14 amino acids. CDR3 residues: CASSFHGQTYEQYF. The DNA for the CDR3 is TGTGCCAGCAGCTTTCATGGACAGACCTACGAGCAGTACTTC. The variable domain in full, with the rest retrieved from reference TRBV7-2 and TRBJ2-7, is GAGVSQSPSNKVTEKGKDVELRCDPISGHTALYWYRQSLGQGLEFLIYFQGNSAPDKSGLPSDRFSAERTGGSVSTLTIQRTQQEDSAVYLCASSFHGQTYEQYFGPGTRLTVT.

This clone appeared a few times. DNA of the CDR3: TGCGCCAGCAGCTTGGTACGGCAACAGGGGATTACTGAAGCTTTCTTT. Protein product: CASSLVRQQGITEAFF. The chain links TRBV5-1 to TRBJ1-1, with 7 bases identical to TRBD1. J lost 5 bases, V lost 0 bases, and 10 bases had no gene match. In germline, CDR1 is SGHRS, CDR2 YFSETQ. The CDR3 totals 16 residues.

This clone has just a few counts. The V and J genes are TRBV29-1 and TRBJ2-7, with 7 bases fitting TRBD1. The V gene end was trimmed by 7 bases and the J gene end by 0 bases; junction bases not matched to a gene: 12. This CDR3 contains 15 residues. Germline CDR1 and CDR2: SQVTM and ANQGSEA. The CDR3 reads CSADLGRGSSYEQYF. CDR3 DNA: TGCAGCGCCGACCTGGGCAGGGGGAGCTCCTACGAGCAGTACTTC.

The chain has TRBV9 and TRBJ2-3; 8 bases line up with TRBD1. CDR3 length: 16 residues. Germline CDR1 reads SGDLS; CDR2 reads YYNGEE. After removal of 3 bases from V and 0 bases from J, the junction contained 6 bases not matched to a gene. CDR3 nucleotides: TGTGCCAGCAGCGGGGACAGGTCTACTAGCACAGATACGCAGTATTTT. This encodes CASSGDRSTSTDTQYF.

The chain links TRBV21-1 to TRBJ2-5; the D segment call TRBD2 is taken from the table without a DNA check. TRBV21-1 constitutes a pseudogene. The CDR3 has 15 residues. This CDR3 is CASSKGGLAFGTQYF. In DNA form, the CDR3 reads TGTGCCAGCAGCAAAGGTGGACTAGCATTCGGGACCCAGTACTTC.

This clone turned up a few times. The chain uses TRBV7-2 and TRBJ1-1; 7 positions match TRBD1. Germline CDR1 reads SGHTA; CDR2 reads FQGNSA. This CDR3 is 14 amino acids long. J was trimmed by 3 bases and V by 8 bases; bases with no gene match: 9. The chain's CDR3 is CASSSYGQDTEAFF. The CDR3 DNA is TGTGCCAGCTCCTCCTACGGACAGGACACTGAAGCTTTCTTT.

The sample holds a few counts of this clone. The chain is built from TRBV19 and TRBJ1-1; TRBD1 matches 7 bases. The CDR3 spans 16 residues. The germline CDR1 and CDR2 sequences are LNHDA and SQIVND (reference sequence). Trimming cost V 5 bases and J 3 bases; bases outside gene matches: 12. The CDR3 nucleotides read TGTGCCAGTAGTTTGAGACCCACACAGGGGCACACTGAAGCTTTCTTT. Its translation is CASSLRPTQGHTEAFF.

This clone occurred a few times. The CDR3 coding sequence is TGCGCCAGCAGTCATTGGGGGGATGGAGGCACCATATATTTT. Residues: CASSHWGDGGTIYF. The rearrangement uses TRBV23-1 and TRBJ1-3; possibly TRBD1 for D (5 bases). TRBV23-1 counts as an open reading frame of uncertain function. Trimming left V 3 bases short and J 9 bases short, with 15 bases between. The length of the CDR3 is 14 residues.

This clone was counted only a few times. The chain couples TRBV7-9 to TRBJ2-7; 7 positions agree with TRBD1. Germline V gene data show CDR1 as SEHNR and CDR2 as FQNEAQ (reference sequence). CDR3 length: 16 residues. V trimming: 5 bases; J trimming: 4 bases; junction bases outside the gene matches: 14. CDR3 loop: CASSKPTPGQTYEQYF. The DNA for the CDR3 is TGTGCCAGCAGCAAACCGACCCCGGGACAGACTTACGAGCAGTACTTC.

This clone was recorded a few times. This sequence joins TRBV6-5 and TRBJ2-5, with 8 bases aligning to TRBD2. After removal of 8 bases from V and 5 bases from J, the junction contained 10 bases not matched to a gene. In germline, CDR1 is MNHEY, CDR2 SVGAGI. This CDR3 has 14 amino acids. The CDR3 is CASRPGGAGETQYF. The DNA for the CDR3 is TGTGCCAGCCGTCCCGGGGGGGCAGGGGAGACCCAGTACTTC.

The chain employs TRBV9 and TRBJ1-4; D is uncertain. Per germline, CDR1 SGDLS and CDR2 YYNGEE. There are 13 residues in the CDR3. V lost 5 bases, J lost 1 base, and 6 bases lay in between. The CDR3 nucleotides are TGTGCCAGCAGGGGAGTAACTAATGAAAAACTGTTTTTT. Protein: CASRGVTNEKLFF.

A few counts support this clone. This chain connects TRBV4-1 to TRBJ2-7; 8 bases agree with TRBD2. The V gene end was trimmed by 9 bases and the J gene end by 6 bases; junction bases not matched to a gene: 7. Per the germline V gene, CDR1 is MGHRA and CDR2 is YSYEKL. The CDR3 has 12 amino acids. CDR3 DNA: TGCGCCAGGGTGGGGCTAGCGGGCGAGCAGTACTTC. Amino acids: CARVGLAGEQYF.